This is a list of T cell receptor beta chains from one sample in a study of cytomegalovirus exposure and HLA in healthy donors. The table came from immunoSEQ multiplex PCR; TCRdb's copy has only in-frame clones and leaves some out. Here the sample spans over 100,000 clones, around two thirds being singletons. The sample comprised PBMCs. The receptors were sampled from a human donor in good health. The CDR3 runs from the conserved cysteine through the conserved F or W. Fields, in order: J gene, D gene, V gene, CDR3 DNA, CDR3 protein. The D gene is left open where the match is weak.

TRBJ1-5	NA	TRBV2	TGTGCCAGCAGTGGACTGAGGCAAGGCAATCAGCCCCAGCATTTT	CASSGLRQGNQPQHF
TRBJ2-2	NA	TRBV2	TGTGCCAGCAGTGCTGGCAGTGGCCAAGTAATGAAGCTGTTTTTT	CASSAGSGQVMKLFF
TRBJ2-3	TRBD2	TRBV18	TGTGCCAGCTCAAATCTAGCGGGGGGATCCCAAGATACGCAGTATTTT	CASSNLAGGSQDTQYF
TRBJ2-1	TRBD2	TRBV6-6	TGTGCCAGCAGCTCCCGGACTAGCGGGAGATCCAATGAGCAGTTCTTC	CASSSRTSGRSNEQFF
TRBJ2-1	NA	TRBV10-1	TGCGCCAGCAGTGAGTACGCGTTATACAATGAGCAGTTCTTC	CASSEYALYNEQFF
TRBJ2-1	TRBD2	TRBV5-1	TGCGCCAGCAGCGGGACTTCGGGAGGCCCGGTCTTC	CASSGTSGGPVF
TRBJ2-5	TRBD2	TRBV5-1	TGCGCCAGCAGCGCCCCGACTAGCGGGAGGGCCGGGGAGACCCAGTACTTC	CASSAPTSGRAGETQYF
TRBJ2-1	NA	TRBV6-5	TGTGCCAGCAGTTATCAGCGACCCTACAATGAGCAGTTCTTC	CASSYQRPYNEQFF
TRBJ2-1	TRBD2	TRBV13	TGTGCCAGCAGCCCAAGGACTAGCGGGACCTCCTACAATGAGCAGTTCTTC	CASSPRTSGTSYNEQFF
TRBJ1-4	NA	TRBV4-3	TGCGCCAGCAGCCAATTAGGGGGGGGCGGCGAAAAACTGTTTTTT	CASSQLGGGGEKLFF
TRBJ2-3	TRBD2	TRBV5-1	TGCGCCAGCAGCTGGGGGACTAGCGGCCCCCCAGATACGCAGTATTTT	CASSWGTSGPPDTQYF
TRBJ1-5	NA	TRBV6-6	TGTGCCAGCAGTTACCCCTGGGCCAGCAATCAGCCCCAGCATTTT	CASSYPWASNQPQHF
TRBJ2-7	NA	TRBV5-6	TGTGCCAGCAGCGGGACAAGGAATAGGTACTCGTACGAGCAGTACTTC	CASSGTRNRYSYEQYF
TRBJ2-1	TRBD2	TRBV29-1	TGCAGCGTCACCCCCCGGACTAGCGGGGGACACAATGAGCAGTTCTTC	CSVTPRTSGGHNEQFF
TRBJ2-3	NA	TRBV18	TGTGCCAGCTCACCACCGTCAGGGGCAGATACGCAGTATTTT	CASSPPSGADTQYF
TRBJ1-1	TRBD1	TRBV19	TGTGCCAGTAGGGGATTAGGGACAGCCAAACTTGAAGCTTTCTTT	CASRGLGTAKLEAFF
TRBJ1-5	TRBD1	TRBV2	TGTGCCTCCCAACAGGGGTTCTCTCAGCCCCAGCATTTT	CASQQGFSQPQHF
TRBJ2-7	NA	TRBV21-1	TGTGCCAGCATCCGGACAGGGGGCCTAGGAAACTACGAGCAGTACTTC	CASIRTGGLGNYEQYF
TRBJ1-1	NA	TRBV10-3	TGTGCCGTTCAACAGGGCGTGGGCACTGAAGCTTTCTTT	CAVQQGVGTEAFF
TRBJ2-3	TRBD1	TRBV27	TGTGCCAGCAGCCGGGACAGGGGGCGTGCAGATACGCAGTATTTT	CASSRDRGRADTQYF
TRBJ2-3	TRBD1	TRBV18	TGTGCCAGCTCACCGGACAGGGGGCAAGGCGATACGCAGTATTTT	CASSPDRGQGDTQYF